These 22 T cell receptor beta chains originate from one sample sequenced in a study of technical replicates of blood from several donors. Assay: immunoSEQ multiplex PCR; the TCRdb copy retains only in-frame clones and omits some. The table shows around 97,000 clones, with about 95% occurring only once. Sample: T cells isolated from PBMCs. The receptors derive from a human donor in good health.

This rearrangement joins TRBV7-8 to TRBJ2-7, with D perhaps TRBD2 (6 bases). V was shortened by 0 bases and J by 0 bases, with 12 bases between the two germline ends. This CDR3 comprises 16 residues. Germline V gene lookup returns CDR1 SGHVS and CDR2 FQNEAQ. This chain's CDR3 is CASSLARFGSSYEQYF. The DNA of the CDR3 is TGTGCCAGCAGCTTAGCGCGGTTCGGGAGCTCCTACGAGCAGTACTTC. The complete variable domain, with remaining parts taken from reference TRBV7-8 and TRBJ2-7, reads GAGVSQSPRYKVAKRGQDVALRCDPISGHVSLFWYQQALGQGPEFLTYFQNEAQLDKSGLPSDRFFAERPEGSVSTLKIQRTQQEDSAVYLCASSLARFGSSYEQYFGPGTRLTVT.

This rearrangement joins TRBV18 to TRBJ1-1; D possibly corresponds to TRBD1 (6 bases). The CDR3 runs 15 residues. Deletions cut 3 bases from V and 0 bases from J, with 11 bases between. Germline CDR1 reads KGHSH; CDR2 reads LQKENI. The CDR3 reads CASSPGAGLNTEAFF. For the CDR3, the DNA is TGTGCCAGCTCACCGGGGGCAGGATTGAACACTGAAGCTTTCTTT.

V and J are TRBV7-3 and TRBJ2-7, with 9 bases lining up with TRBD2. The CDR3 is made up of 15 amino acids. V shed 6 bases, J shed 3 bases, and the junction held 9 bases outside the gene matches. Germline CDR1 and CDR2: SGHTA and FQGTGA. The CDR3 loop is CASRLRAGGNYEQYF. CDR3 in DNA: TGTGCCAGCAGATTGCGAGCGGGAGGAAACTACGAGCAGTACTTC.

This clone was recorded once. CDR3 DNA sequence: TGTGCCAGCAGTCATAGGACCGGGACAGGGATCCAAAACATTCAGTACTTC. The encoded protein is CASSHRTGTGIQNIQYF. The chain carries TRBV7-2 and TRBJ2-4; 9 positions match TRBD1. The CDR3 is 17 residues long. The trim removed 6 bases at V and 5 bases at J, leaving 14 bases unmatched. Germline V gene data show CDR1 as SGHTA and CDR2 as FQGNSA.

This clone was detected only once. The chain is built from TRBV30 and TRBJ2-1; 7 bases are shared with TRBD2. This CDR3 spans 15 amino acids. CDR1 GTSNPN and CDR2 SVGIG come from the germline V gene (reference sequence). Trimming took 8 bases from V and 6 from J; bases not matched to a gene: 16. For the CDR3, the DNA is TGTGCCAGCGATCCGCGACGGGAGGATAGCAATGAGCAGTTCTTC. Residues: CASDPRREDSNEQFF.

CDR3 coding DNA: TGTGCCAGCAGCGTAGGACAGGGGGATTGGGGCTACGAGCAGTACTTC. Protein sequence: CASSVGQGDWGYEQYF. The chain joins TRBV9 to TRBJ2-7, with TRBD1 matching 9 bases. Germline loops: CDR1 SGDLS, CDR2 YYNGEE. The V gene end was trimmed by 0 bases and the J gene end by 3 bases; junction bases not matched to a gene: 7. This CDR3 has 16 amino acids. Based on the CDR3 plus reference TRBV9 and TRBJ2-7, the full variable domain is DSGVTQTPKHLITATGQRVTLRCSPRSGDLSVYWYQQSLDQGLQFLIQYYNGEERAKGNILERFSAQQFPDLHSELNLSSLELGDSALYFCASSVGQGDWGYEQYFGPGTRLTVT.

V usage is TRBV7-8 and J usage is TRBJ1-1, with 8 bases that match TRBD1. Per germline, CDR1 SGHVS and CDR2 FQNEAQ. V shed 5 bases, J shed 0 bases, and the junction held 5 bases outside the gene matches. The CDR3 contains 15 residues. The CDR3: CASSLRGRVNTEAFF. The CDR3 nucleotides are TGTGCCAGCAGCCTCAGGGGGCGCGTGAACACTGAAGCTTTCTTT.

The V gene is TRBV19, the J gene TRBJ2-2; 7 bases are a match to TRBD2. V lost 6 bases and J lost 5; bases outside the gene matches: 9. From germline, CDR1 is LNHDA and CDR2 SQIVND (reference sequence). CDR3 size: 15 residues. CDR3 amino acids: CASSPFAAGTGELFF. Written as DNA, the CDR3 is TGTGCCAGTAGCCCCTTCGCAGCGGGAACCGGGGAGCTGTTTTTT.

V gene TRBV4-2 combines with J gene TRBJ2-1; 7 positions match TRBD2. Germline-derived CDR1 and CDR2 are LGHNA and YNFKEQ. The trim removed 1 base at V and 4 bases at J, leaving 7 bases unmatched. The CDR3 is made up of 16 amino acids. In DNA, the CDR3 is TGTGCCAGCAGCCAAGGTCGACGGGAGGCTTACAATGAGCAGTTCTTC. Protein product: CASSQGRREAYNEQFF.

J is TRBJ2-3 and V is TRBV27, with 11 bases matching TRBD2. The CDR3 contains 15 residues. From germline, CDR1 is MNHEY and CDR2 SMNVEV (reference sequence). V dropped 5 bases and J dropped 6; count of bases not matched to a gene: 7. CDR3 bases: TGTGCCAGCAGTAAACTAGCGGGAGAGGGGGATACGCAGTATTTT. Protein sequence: CASSKLAGEGDTQYF.

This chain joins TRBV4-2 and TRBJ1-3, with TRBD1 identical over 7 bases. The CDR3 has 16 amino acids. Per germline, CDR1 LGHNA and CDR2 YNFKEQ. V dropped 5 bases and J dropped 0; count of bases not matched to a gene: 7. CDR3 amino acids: CASSNGQASSGNTIYF. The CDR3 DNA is TGTGCCAGCAGCAACGGACAGGCTAGCTCTGGAAACACCATATATTTT.

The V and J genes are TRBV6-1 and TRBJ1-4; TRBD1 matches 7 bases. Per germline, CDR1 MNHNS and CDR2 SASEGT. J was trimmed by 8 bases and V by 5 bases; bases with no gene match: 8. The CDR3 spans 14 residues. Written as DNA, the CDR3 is TGTGCCAGCAGTTCGACAGGGAGAGAGGAAAAACTGTTTTTT. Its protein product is CASSSTGREEKLFF.

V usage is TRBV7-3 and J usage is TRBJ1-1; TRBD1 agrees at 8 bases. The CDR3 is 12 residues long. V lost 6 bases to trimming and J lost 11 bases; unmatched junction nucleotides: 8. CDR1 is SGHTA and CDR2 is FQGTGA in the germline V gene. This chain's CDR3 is CASSPGGAGAFF. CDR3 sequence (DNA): TGTGCCAGCAGTCCAGGGGGCGCGGGGGCTTTCTTT. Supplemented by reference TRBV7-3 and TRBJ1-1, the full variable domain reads GAGVSQTPSNKVTEKGKYVELRCDPISGHTALYWYRQSLGQGPEFLIYFQGTGAADDSGLPNDRFFAVRPEGSVSTLKIQRTERGDSAVYLCASSPGGAGAFFGQGTRLTVV.

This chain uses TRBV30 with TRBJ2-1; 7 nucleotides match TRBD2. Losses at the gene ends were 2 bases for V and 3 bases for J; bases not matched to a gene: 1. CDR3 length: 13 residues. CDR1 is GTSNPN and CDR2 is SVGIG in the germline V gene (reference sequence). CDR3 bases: TGTGCCTGGAGTAGCGGGAACTACAATGAGCAGTTCTTC. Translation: CAWSSGNYNEQFF.

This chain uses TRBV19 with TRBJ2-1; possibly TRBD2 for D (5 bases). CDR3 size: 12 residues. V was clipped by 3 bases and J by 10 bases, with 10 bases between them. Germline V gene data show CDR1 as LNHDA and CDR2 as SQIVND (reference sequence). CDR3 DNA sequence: TGTGCCAGTAGTATGAGGGTTGAGGAGCAGTTCTTC. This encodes CASSMRVEEQFF.

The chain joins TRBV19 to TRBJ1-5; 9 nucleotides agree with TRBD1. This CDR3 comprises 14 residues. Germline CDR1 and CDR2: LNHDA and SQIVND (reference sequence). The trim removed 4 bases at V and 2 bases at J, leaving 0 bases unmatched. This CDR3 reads CASSRDRGNQPQHF. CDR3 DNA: TGTGCCAGTAGTAGGGACAGGGGCAATCAGCCCCAGCATTTT.

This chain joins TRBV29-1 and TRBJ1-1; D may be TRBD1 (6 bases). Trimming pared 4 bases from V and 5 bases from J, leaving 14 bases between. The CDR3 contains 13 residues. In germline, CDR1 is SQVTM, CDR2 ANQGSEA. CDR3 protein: CSVGGGSETEAFF. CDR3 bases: TGCAGCGTTGGCGGGGGCTCGGAAACTGAAGCTTTCTTT.

The CDR3 sequence: CASSPLAGPTDTQYF. The CDR3 DNA follows: TGTGCCAGCAGCCCCCTCGCGGGGCCAACAGATACGCAGTATTTT. The chain employs TRBV13 and TRBJ2-3, with D possibly TRBD2 on 6 matching bases. This CDR3 region has 15 residues. V lost 5 bases and J lost 3, with 15 bases in between. In germline, CDR1 is PRHDT, CDR2 FYEKMQ (reference sequence).

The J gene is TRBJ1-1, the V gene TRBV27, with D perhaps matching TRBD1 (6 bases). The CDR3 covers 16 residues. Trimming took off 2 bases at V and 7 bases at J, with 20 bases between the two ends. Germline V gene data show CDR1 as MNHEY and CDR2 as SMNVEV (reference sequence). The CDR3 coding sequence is TGTGCCAGCAGTTTAGTGGGCACGACAGGTCCGGTTGAAGCTTTCTTT. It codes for CASSLVGTTGPVEAFF.

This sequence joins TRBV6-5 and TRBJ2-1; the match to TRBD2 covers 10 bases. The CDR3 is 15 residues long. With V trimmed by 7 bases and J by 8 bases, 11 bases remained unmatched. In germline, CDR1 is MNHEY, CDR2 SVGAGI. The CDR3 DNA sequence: TGTGCCAGCATCGGTCCGGCTAGCGGGAGCCATGAGCAGTTCTTC. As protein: CASIGPASGSHEQFF.

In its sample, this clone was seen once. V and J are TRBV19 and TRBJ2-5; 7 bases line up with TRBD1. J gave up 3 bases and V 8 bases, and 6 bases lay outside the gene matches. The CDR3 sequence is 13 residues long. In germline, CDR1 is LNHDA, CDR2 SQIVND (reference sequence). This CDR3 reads CASASGQKETQYF. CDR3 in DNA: TGTGCCAGTGCCTCGGGACAGAAAGAGACCCAGTACTTC.

The CDR3 nucleotides read TGTGCCAGCAGTGAGCCCACAGGGGACTATGGCTACACCTTC. Residues: CASSEPTGDYGYTF. The rearrangement uses TRBV25-1 and TRBJ1-2; 7 bases fit TRBD1. V gave up 3 bases and J gave up 3 bases; unmatched junction bases: 4. Germline V gene lookup returns CDR1 MGHDK and CDR2 SYGVNS. This CDR3 has 14 residues.